Presented here are 21 T cell receptor beta chains from one specimen sequenced in a study of CD8+ T cells in alopecia areata. Reverse transcribed after extraction, RNA yielded cDNA as the sequencing template. Some clones are missing from TCRdb's copy, which holds only in-frame ones; the method was immunoSEQ multiplex PCR. The sample consists of roughly 180,000 clones, 63% of them appearing once. Sequences were derived from CD4+ T cells sorted from blood, sampled at week 0. Source of these receptors: a human donor with alopecia areata.

CDR3 bases: TGCAGCGTTGAAGATCGGTCCGGGAACTATGGCTACACCTTC. This sequence encodes CSVEDRSGNYGYTF. The gene calls are TRBV29-1 and TRBJ1-2; D unresolved. This CDR3 spans 14 amino acids. The V end was cut by 0 bases, the J end by 2 bases, with 10 bases between. Germline values: CDR1 SQVTM, CDR2 ANQGSEA.

In the case of this clone: The junction departs from germline at one end; a sequencing error may be responsible. The chain couples TRBV4-1 to TRBJ2-7, with 15 bases that match TRBD2. CDR3 size: 14 residues. CDR1 and CDR2 from the germline V gene are MGHRA and YSYEKL. The CDR3 nucleotides read TGTGCCAGCAGCCAAGGGACTAGCGGGGGGGAGCAGTACTTC. Translated, it gives CASSQGTSGGEQYF.

The CDR3 region is CSVESRGAKLNTEAFF. The CDR3 region has the DNA TGCAGCGTTGAAAGTAGAGGGGCCAAGCTAAACACTGAAGCTTTCTTT. V usage is TRBV29-1 and J usage is TRBJ1-1, with a tentative D call TRBD1 (5 bases). From germline, CDR1 is SQVTM and CDR2 ANQGSEA. The CDR3 has 16 residues. Between the trimmed V and J ends, which lost 2 bases and 2 bases, there was a span of 18 bases.

The genes are TRBV30 and TRBJ2-7; unclear D gene. This CDR3 has 13 amino acids. CDR1 and CDR2 from the germline V gene are GTSNPN and SVGIG (reference sequence). Here the CDR3 reads CVTRQMRSYEQYF. The CDR3 DNA sequence: TGTGTCACGCGGCAGATGAGATCCTACGAGCAGTACTTC. Combining the CDR3 with reference TRBV30 and TRBJ2-7 gives the whole variable domain SQTIHQWPATLVQPVGSPLSLECTVEGTSNPNLYWYRQAAGRGLQLLFYSVGIGQISSEVPQNLSASRPQDRQFILSSKKLLLSDSGFYLCVTRQMRSYEQYFGPGTRLTVT.

This chain uses TRBV6-5 with TRBJ1-5; D might be TRBD1 (5 bases). The CDR3 runs to 13 residues. V lost 0 bases, J lost 5 bases, and 5 bases lay in between. Germline lookup yields CDR1 MNHEY and CDR2 SVGAGI. CDR3 in DNA: TGTGCCAGCAGTTACTCGGGGGATCAGCCCCAGCATTTT. Protein: CASSYSGDQPQHF.

This clone was picked up a small number of times. The CDR3 DNA is TGTGCCAGCAGCGTGAGCGGACAGGGTTCCTACAATGAGCAGTTCTTC. It specifies CASSVSGQGSYNEQFF. This chain links TRBV11-2 with TRBJ2-1; TRBD1 matches 8 bases. The CDR3 is 16 residues long. Looked up from germline, CDR1 is SGHAT and CDR2 is FQNNGV. With V trimmed by 5 bases and J by 1 base, 7 bases remained unmatched. Supplemented by reference TRBV11-2 and TRBJ2-1, the full variable domain reads EAGVAQSPRYKIIEKRQSVAFWCNPISGHATLYWYQQILGQGPKLLIQFQNNGVVDDSQLPKDRFSAERLKGVDSTLKIQPAKLEDSAVYLCASSVSGQGSYNEQFFGPGTRLTVL.

J is TRBJ1-4 and V is TRBV30, with a possible D match to TRBD1 (5 bases). The CDR3 spans 15 residues. The V end lost 4 bases, the J end lost 5 bases, and 17 bases lay between the germline ends. Germline lookup yields CDR1 GTSNPN and CDR2 SVGIG (reference sequence). Here the CDR3 DNA reads TGTGCCTGGAAAACCCCGGGACCGAAGAATGAAAAACTGTTTTTT. This codes for CAWKTPGPKNEKLFF. Filled out from reference TRBV30 and TRBJ1-4, the complete variable domain reads SQTIHQWPATLVQPVGSPLSLECTVEGTSNPNLYWYRQAAGRGLQLLFYSVGIGQISSEVPQNLSASRPQDRQFILSSKKLLLSDSGFYLCAWKTPGPKNEKLFFGSGTQLSVL.

This clone showed up just a few times. This chain's CDR3 is CATSREGVEQFF. In nucleotides, the CDR3 is TGTGCCACCAGCAGAGAAGGGGTTGAGCAGTTCTTC. This chain joins TRBV15 and TRBJ2-1; a possible D gene is TRBD1 (5 bases). Trimming pared 0 bases from V and 9 bases from J, leaving 6 bases between. CDR3 length equals 12 residues. Germline CDR1 LNHNV, CDR2 YYDKDF (reference sequence).

The chain links TRBV6-5 to TRBJ2-2; D uncertain. Trimming took 6 bases from V and 4 from J, leaving 6 bases between them. CDR1 is MNHEY and CDR2 is SVGAGI in the germline V gene. The length of the CDR3 is 12 residues. The chain's CDR3 is CASRASTGELFF. CDR3 DNA: TGTGCCAGCAGGGCCAGCACCGGGGAGCTGTTTTTT.

The rearrangement joins TRBV9 to TRBJ2-5, with D perhaps matching TRBD1 (5 bases). The CDR3 is 16 residues long. Trimming removed 0 bases from V and 4 bases from J, with 16 bases in between. CDR1 is SGDLS, CDR2 YYNGEE, per germline. Here the CDR3 DNA reads TGTGCCAGCAGCGTAGGAGGCCTCAGTGGGGCAGAGACCCAGTACTTC. Amino acids: CASSVGGLSGAETQYF.

The chain is built from TRBV10-3 and TRBJ1-2; D is possibly TRBD1 (6 bases). Germline V gene sequence: CDR1 ENHRY, CDR2 SYGVKD. Trimming stripped 4 bases from V and 2 bases from J, with 17 bases between. There are 16 residues in the CDR3. Here the CDR3 reads CAISVSTQGLNYGYTF. The CDR3 DNA sequence: TGTGCCATCAGTGTAAGCACACAGGGCCTCAACTATGGCTACACCTTC.

J is TRBJ2-1 and V is TRBV5-1, with D tentatively TRBD1 or TRBD2 (6 bases each). Trimming cost V 3 bases and J 1 base, with 17 bases left between them. The CDR3 has 17 amino acids. Germline loops: CDR1 SGHRS, CDR2 YFSETQ. CDR3 sequence (DNA): TGCGCCAGCAGCTCTCAAAAGGGGGGTACGTCCTACAATGAGCAGTTCTTC. Amino acids: CASSSQKGGTSYNEQFF.

This clone was recorded once. The rearrangement uses TRBV14 and TRBJ1-1; no firm D call. The CDR3 is made up of 13 amino acids. V lost 4 bases and J lost 1, with 7 bases in between. The germline gives CDR1 SGHDN, CDR2 FVKESK. The CDR3 sequence: CASSPQTNTEAFF. In DNA, the CDR3 is TGTGCCAGCAGCCCACAGACGAACACTGAAGCTTTCTTT.

This sequence joins TRBV2 and TRBJ1-2, with D perhaps TRBD1 (6 bases). CDR1 is SNHLY and CDR2 is FYNNEI in the germline V gene. V was cut by 5 bases and J by 6 bases, with 13 bases left in between. The CDR3 is 13 residues long. DNA for the CDR3: TGTGCCAGCAGTACAGGGAGGAGGGATGGCTACACCTTC. It is translated as CASSTGRRDGYTF.

Worth noting for this clone: The junction does not match germline at one end; this may be a read error. The V and J genes are TRBV6-1 and TRBJ2-3; 10 bases are a match to TRBD1. Germline-derived CDR1 and CDR2 are MNHNS and SASEGT. This CDR3 comprises 16 residues. The CDR3 nucleotides are TGTGCCATCAGTGACCGTCGACAGGGGGCGAGGAATACGCAGTATTTT. It specifies CAISDRRQGARNTQYF.

The V and J genes are TRBV28 and TRBJ2-7; D is possibly TRBD1 (5 bases). Germline V CDR1 and CDR2: MDHEN, SYDVKM. The CDR3 contains 12 residues. Trimming took 4 bases from V and 4 from J, leaving 8 bases between them. The CDR3 loop is CASSWGAYEQYF. As DNA, the CDR3 is TGTGCCAGCAGTTGGGGCGCTTACGAGCAGTACTTC.

The chain employs TRBV4-2 and TRBJ2-7, with 15 bases identical to TRBD2. Germline V gene sequence: CDR1 LGHNA, CDR2 YNFKEQ. The ends lost 0 bases at V and 9 bases at J; junction bases unmatched: 18. This CDR3 has 20 residues. The CDR3 bases are TGTGCCAGCAGCCAAGAAAGGGGTGCGGGACTAGCGGGGGGATCGCGGAGGCAGTACTTC. This sequence encodes CASSQERGAGLAGGSRRQYF.

The rearrangement uses TRBV30 and TRBJ1-2; unclear D gene. The CDR3 extends over 13 amino acids. The germline V gene encodes CDR1 GTSNPN and CDR2 SVGIG (reference sequence). Trimming pared 0 bases from V and 5 bases from J, leaving 10 bases between. The CDR3 spells CAWSVGTVYGYTF. CDR3 DNA sequence: TGTGCCTGGAGTGTAGGTACCGTTTATGGCTACACCTTC. Drawing the rest from reference TRBV30 and TRBJ1-2, the complete variable domain is SQTIHQWPATLVQPVGSPLSLECTVEGTSNPNLYWYRQAAGRGLQLLFYSVGIGQISSEVPQNLSASRPQDRQFILSSKKLLLSDSGFYLCAWSVGTVYGYTFGSGTRLTVV.

The chain has TRBV27 and TRBJ1-1; 8 bases map to TRBD1. The CDR3 is 12 residues long. Germline V gene lookup returns CDR1 MNHEY and CDR2 SMNVEV (reference sequence). Losses at the gene ends were 6 bases for V and 4 bases for J; bases not matched to a gene: 1. The CDR3, as DNA: TGTGCCAGCAGCACAGGGGGCACTGAAGCTTTCTTT. Protein sequence: CASSTGGTEAFF.

In this sample, this clone is medium-sized. For the CDR3, the DNA is TGTGCCAGCAGCTTACGCCATAATTCACCCCTCCACTTT. This translates into CASSLRHNSPLHF. V is TRBV7-3 and J is TRBJ1-6; D gene ambiguous. Germline V gene sequence: CDR1 SGHTA, CDR2 FQGTGA. Trimming removed 2 bases from V and 5 bases from J, with 4 bases in between. The CDR3 consists of 13 residues.

Comment on this clone: The same CDR3 also results from other DNA sequences found in this sample. This sequence joins TRBV2 and TRBJ1-4, with D tentatively TRBD1 (6 bases). Between the trimmed V and J ends, which lost 4 bases and 5 bases, there was a span of 8 bases. The germline V gene encodes CDR1 SNHLY and CDR2 FYNNEI. The CDR3 sequence is 13 residues long. In DNA, the CDR3 is TGTGCCAGCAGTGGGCAGGGGAATGAAAAACTGTTTTTT. Its translation is CASSGQGNEKLFF.